These T cell receptor beta chains were read from a single sample in a study of CD8+CD57+ T cells in acquired aplastic anemia. TCRdb independently ran MiXCR on the reads; one entry per CDR3 protein. Of about 220,000 distinct CDR3 sequences in the sample, 34% are singletons; the top ten hold roughly 1.1%. Material: sorted CD4+, CD8+, or CD8+CD57+ T cells (not recorded which) from PBMCs. These TCRs come from a human donor in good health, serving as a control. The CDR3 runs from the conserved cysteine through the conserved F or W. D genes are given only for firm matches. Expanded clones are given a class, and other clones once, few, many or no size at all.

size: .; D: .; J: TRBJ1-2; V: TRBV30; DNA: TGTGCCTGGAGCTCTGAAACAGGGATGAGCTATGGCTACACCTTC; CDR3: CAWSSETGMSYGYTF
size: .; D: TRBD1; J: TRBJ2-1; V: TRBV6-6; DNA: TGTGCCAGCAGTTACGGGACAGCGTCCTACAATGAGCAGTTCTTC; CDR3: CASSYGTASYNEQFF
size: few; D: TRBD1; J: TRBJ1-1; V: TRBV19; DNA: TGTGCCAGTAGTACACAGGGGGCTTATACTGAAGCTTTCTTT; CDR3: CASSTQGAYTEAFF
size: few; D: .; J: TRBJ1-4; V: TRBV7-2; DNA: TGTGCCAGCAGCTGGGGGGGGCAATATGAAAAACTGTTTTTT; CDR3: CASSWGGQYEKLFF
size: .; D: .; J: TRBJ1-2; V: TRBV9; DNA: TGTGCCAGCAGCGTAGTGACAGGTGACTATGGCTACACCTTC; CDR3: CASSVVTGDYGYTF
size: many; D: TRBD2; J: TRBJ2-3; V: TRBV19; DNA: TGTGCCACTAACCAAAAGGGACTAGCAACAGATACGCAGTATTTT; CDR3: CATNQKGLATDTQYF
size: .; D: TRBD1; J: TRBJ2-5; V: TRBV7-3; DNA: TGTGCCAGCAGCCTCTACAGGGGACGAGAGACCCAGTACTTC; CDR3: CASSLYRGRETQYF
size: many; D: .; J: TRBJ2-7; V: TRBV7-2; DNA: TGTGCCAGCAGCTTTGGGTTTGGGGCCTACGAGCAGTACTTC; CDR3: CASSFGFGAYEQYF
size: many; D: TRBD1; J: TRBJ1-2; V: TRBV12-3/TRBV12-4; DNA: TGTGCCAGCAGTTTCTCTGACAGGGGCTATGGCTACACCTTC; CDR3: CASSFSDRGYGYTF
size: .; D: TRBD1; J: TRBJ2-7; V: TRBV24-1; DNA: TGTGCCACCAGTAGGACAGGGGAATACGAGCAGTACTTC; CDR3: CATSRTGEYEQYF
size: few; D: TRBD1; J: TRBJ2-3; V: TRBV5-5; DNA: TGTGCCAGCAGCTGGACAGGGACCAAAGATACGCAGTATTTT; CDR3: CASSWTGTKDTQYF
size: many; D: .; J: TRBJ1-2; V: TRBV12-3/TRBV12-4; DNA: TGTGCCAGCAGCGCCCCTTGGGGTGGCTACACCTTC; CDR3: CASSAPWGGYTF